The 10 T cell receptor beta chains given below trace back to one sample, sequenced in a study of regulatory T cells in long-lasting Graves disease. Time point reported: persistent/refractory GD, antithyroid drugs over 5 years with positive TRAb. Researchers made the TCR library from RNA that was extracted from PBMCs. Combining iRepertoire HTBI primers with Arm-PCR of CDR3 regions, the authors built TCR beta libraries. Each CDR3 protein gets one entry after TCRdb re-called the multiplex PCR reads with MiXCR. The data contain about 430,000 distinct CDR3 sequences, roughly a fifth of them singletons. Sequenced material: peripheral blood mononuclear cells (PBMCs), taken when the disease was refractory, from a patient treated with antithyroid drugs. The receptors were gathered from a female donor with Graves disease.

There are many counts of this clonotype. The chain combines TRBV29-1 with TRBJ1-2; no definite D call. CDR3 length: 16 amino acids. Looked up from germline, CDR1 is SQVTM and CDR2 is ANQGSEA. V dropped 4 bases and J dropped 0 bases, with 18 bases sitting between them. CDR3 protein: CSVVGQDGEANYGYTF. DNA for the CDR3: TGCAGCGTTGTCGGGCAGGATGGGGAAGCTAACTATGGCTACACCTTC.

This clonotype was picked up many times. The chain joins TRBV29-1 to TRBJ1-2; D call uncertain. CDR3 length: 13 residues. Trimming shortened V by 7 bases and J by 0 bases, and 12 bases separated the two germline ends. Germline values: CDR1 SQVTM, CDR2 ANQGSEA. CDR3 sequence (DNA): TGCAGCGCCGTCCGGCGGACTAACTATGGCTACACCTTC. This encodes CSAVRRTNYGYTF. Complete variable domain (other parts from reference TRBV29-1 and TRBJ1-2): SAVISQKPSRDICQRGTSLTIQCQVDSQVTMMFWYRQQPGQSLTLIATANQGSEATYESGFVIDKFPISRPNLTFSTLTVSNMSPEDSSIYLCSAVRRTNYGYTFGSGTRLTVV.

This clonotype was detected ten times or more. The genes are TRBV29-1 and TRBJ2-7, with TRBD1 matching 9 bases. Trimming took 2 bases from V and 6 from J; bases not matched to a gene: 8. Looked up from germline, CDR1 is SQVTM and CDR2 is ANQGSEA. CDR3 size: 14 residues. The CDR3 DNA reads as TGCAGCGTTGAATGGACAGGGGCGTTCTCCGAGCAGTACTTC. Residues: CSVEWTGAFSEQYF.

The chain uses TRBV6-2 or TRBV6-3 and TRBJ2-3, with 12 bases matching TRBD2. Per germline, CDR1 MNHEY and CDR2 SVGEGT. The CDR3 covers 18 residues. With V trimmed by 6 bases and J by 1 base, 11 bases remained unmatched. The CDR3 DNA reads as TGTGCCAGCAGGACGACCCATCCTAGCGGGAGGGGCACAGATACGCAGTATTTT. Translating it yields CASRTTHPSGRGTDTQYF.

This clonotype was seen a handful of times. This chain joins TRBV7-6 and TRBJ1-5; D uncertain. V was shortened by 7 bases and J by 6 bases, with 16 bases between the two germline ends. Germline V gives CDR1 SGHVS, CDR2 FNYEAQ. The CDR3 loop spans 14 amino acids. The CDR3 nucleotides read TGTGCCAGCACCTCCCGGAGGGTTGGTCAGCCCCAGCATTTT. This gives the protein CASTSRRVGQPQHF.

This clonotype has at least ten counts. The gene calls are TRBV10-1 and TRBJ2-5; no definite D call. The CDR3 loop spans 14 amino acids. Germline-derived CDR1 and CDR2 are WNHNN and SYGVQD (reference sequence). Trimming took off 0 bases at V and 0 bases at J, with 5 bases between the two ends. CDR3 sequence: CASSESTNQETQYF. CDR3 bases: TGCGCCAGCAGTGAGTCGACGAACCAAGAGACCCAGTACTTC.

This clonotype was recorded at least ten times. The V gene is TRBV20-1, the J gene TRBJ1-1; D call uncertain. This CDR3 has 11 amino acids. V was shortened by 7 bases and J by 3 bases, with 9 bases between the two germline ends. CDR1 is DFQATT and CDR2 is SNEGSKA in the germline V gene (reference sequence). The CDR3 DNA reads TGCAGTGTCGTGCGGGACACTGAAGCTTTCTTT. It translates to CSVVRDTEAFF.

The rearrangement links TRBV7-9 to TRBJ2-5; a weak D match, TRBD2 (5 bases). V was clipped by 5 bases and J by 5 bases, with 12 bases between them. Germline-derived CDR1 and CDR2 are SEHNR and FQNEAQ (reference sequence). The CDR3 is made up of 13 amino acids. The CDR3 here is CASSPEVGETQYF. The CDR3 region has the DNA TGTGCCAGCAGCCCGGAGGTGGGTGAGACCCAGTACTTC. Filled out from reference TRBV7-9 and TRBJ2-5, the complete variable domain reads DTGVSQNPRHKITKRGQNVTFRCDPISEHNRLYWYRQTLGQGPEFLTYFQNEAQLEKSRLLSDRFSAERPKGSFSTLEIQRTEQGDSAMYLCASSPEVGETQYFGPGTRLLVL.

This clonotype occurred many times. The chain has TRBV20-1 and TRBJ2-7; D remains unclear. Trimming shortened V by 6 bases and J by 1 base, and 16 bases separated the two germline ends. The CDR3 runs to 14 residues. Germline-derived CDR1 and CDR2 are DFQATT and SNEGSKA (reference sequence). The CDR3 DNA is TGCAGTGCCTCCGAACCGAAGAGATCCTACGAGCAGTACTTC. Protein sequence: CSASEPKRSYEQYF.

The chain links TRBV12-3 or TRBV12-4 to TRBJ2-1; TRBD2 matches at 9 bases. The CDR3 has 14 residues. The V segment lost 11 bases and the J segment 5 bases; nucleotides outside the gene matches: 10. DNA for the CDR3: TGTGCCCTGGGAGCGGGAGGTCTAAACAATGAGCAGTTCTTC. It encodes CALGAGGLNNEQFF.